This T cell receptor beta chain was identified in a study of blood T cell repertoires in COVID-19. Study overall: Collection of acute and convalescent COVID-19 samples took place in the United States, Italy and Spain. Nucleic acid was either cDNA or gDNA, and it came from T cells, B-cell-depleted T cells, or PBMCs.

Losses at the gene ends were 7 bases for V and 2 bases for J; bases not matched to a gene: 4. CDR3 length equals 13 residues. Germline loops: CDR1 SNHLY, CDR2 FYNNEI. In the original workflow: By means of reference gene primer amplification, nucleated cell counts were estimated. Assay: immunoSEQ multiplex PCR; the TCRdb copy retains only in-frame clones and omits some. V and J calls and clone size are as listed in that table; D and trimming were resolved from the DNA. The repertoire includes some 210,000 clones, about 92% of them detected once, and approximately 1.2% sits in the top ten. This TCR came from a man aged 25 to 40 with acute or convalescent COVID-19. This chain uses TRBV2 with TRBJ2-7; TRBD2 matches 8 bases. Sequences were obtained from peripheral blood. The CDR3, as DNA: TGTGCCAGCACCGGGGGGGGCCCCTACGAGCAGTACTTC. Translated, it gives CASTGGGPYEQYF.